The 19 T cell receptor beta chains below come from one sample, sequenced in a study of tissue T cells after allogeneic stem cell transplantation (dated by TCRdb to 2022 to 2024). Library method: the immunoSEQ multiplex PCR assay. TCRdb's version of the immuneACCESS table is confined to in-frame rearrangements and falls short of the full clone set. An unresolved V gene accounts for under half of the shortfall where checked; the remainder is of unknown origin. This sample gives approximately 7,400 clones in total; about two thirds of them show up just once. Of the sample, approximately 0.75% falls within the top ten clones. The sequencing input was blood. These TCRs come from a female BALB/c mouse in good health. The MHC haplotype for this mouse line is H2-d.

To note about this clone: Gene names follow the mouse nomenclature. The read ends 1 residue before the CDR3 terminus; that terminus is restored from the germline J gene. The chain couples TRBV14 to TRBJ2-3; 12 positions match TRBD2. The CDR3 is made up of 14 amino acids. J lost 3 bases, V lost 5 bases, and 1 base had no gene match. Germline lookup yields CDR1 SGHDT and CDR2 FRDEAV. This CDR3 is CASRGLGGAETLYF. CDR3 DNA, as far as it was read: TGTGCCAGCAGGGGACTGGGGGGCGCAGAAACGCTGTAT.

Only one count was recorded for this clone. Gene names follow the mouse nomenclature. The observed sequence ends 1 residue before the CDR3 terminus, with the missing tail filled in from the germline J gene. V usage is TRBV29 and J usage is TRBJ2-2; a weak D match, TRBD1 (5 bases). V was pared by 6 bases and J by 0 bases, with 5 bases between. In germline, CDR1 is MSHET, CDR2 SYDVDS. This CDR3 spans 13 amino acids. The CDR3 sequence: CASRDTNTGQLYF. CDR3 DNA, as far as it was read: TGTGCTAGCAGGGACACAAACACCGGGCAGCTCTAC.

Concerning this clone: The gene names given are mouse names. The DNA read from the CDR3 is TGTGCCAGCAGTTTCCGGGACACCGGGCAGCTCTAC. Residues: CASSFRDTGQLY. The full CDR3 sequence reads CASSFRDTGQLYF. V is TRBV14 and J is TRBJ2-2, with no clear D. Read coverage stops 1 residue before the CDR3 terminus; the germline J gene supplies the remainder. Trimming took off 1 base at V and 3 bases at J, with 4 bases between the two ends. This CDR3 is 13 amino acids long. Germline V gives CDR1 SGHDT, CDR2 FRDEAV.

Points on this clone: The genes are named according to mouse. Read coverage stops 1 residue before the CDR3 terminus; the germline J gene supplies the remainder. This chain uses TRBV4 with TRBJ2-1; 12 nucleotides line up with TRBD1. In germline, CDR1 is LGHDT, CDR2 YNNKQL (reference sequence). V lost 4 bases, J lost 6 bases, and 4 bases stayed unmatched. CDR3 length: 15 amino acids. The covered CDR3 bases are TGTGCCAGCAGCTTCCGGGACAGGGGGCGTGCTGAGCAGTTC. It encodes CASSFRDRGRAEQF. The whole CDR3 reads CASSFRDRGRAEQFF.

Points on this clone: Mouse gene names apply. With the read ending 1 residue before the CDR3 end, the germline J gene is used to fill in that end. The chain has TRBV20 and TRBJ1-1; D is perhaps TRBD1 (5 bases). This CDR3 region has 12 residues. CDR1 GFQATS and CDR2 STVNSAI come from the germline V gene. V was shortened by 4 bases and J by 1 base, with 7 bases between the two germline ends. The part of the CDR3 DNA that was read is TGTGGTGCTACGCAGGGGAACACAGAAGTCTTC. This gives the protein CGATQGNTEVF. In full, the CDR3 is CGATQGNTEVFF.

About this clone: Gene names denote mouse genes. The CDR3 extends 1 residue past the end of the read, so its final part is completed from the germline J gene. The chain carries TRBV29 and TRBJ2-5; weak D call: TRBD1 (5 bases). With 2 bases removed from V and 0 bases from J, the gap between germline ends came to 9 bases. Germline CDR1 MSHET, CDR2 SYDVDS. The CDR3 length is 15 residues. CDR3 amino acids: CASSLNRMNQDTQYF. CDR3 DNA (partial): TGTGCTAGCAGTTTAAACAGGATGAACCAAGACACCCAGTAC.

The sample holds a few counts of this clone. Genes here carry mouse names. The read ends 1 residue early relative to the CDR3; the germline J gene fills the gap. V and J are TRBV2 and TRBJ1-3, with D uncertain. Germline assignment: CDR1 LGHNA and CDR2 YSYQKL. Trimming pared 0 bases from V and 0 bases from J, leaving 6 bases between. The CDR3 spans 15 residues. The CDR3 bases that were read are TGTGCCAGCAGCCAAGATAGATATTCTGGAAATACGCTCTAT. Its translation is CASSQDRYSGNTLY. The CDR3 reads in full as CASSQDRYSGNTLYF.

Note on this clone: Each gene name is a mouse one. Sequencing ends 1 residue short of the CDR3 end; the germline J gene provides the rest. This chain uses TRBV29 with TRBJ2-4; D unclear. Germline CDR1 and CDR2: MSHET and SYDVDS. This CDR3 region has 14 residues. V gave up 3 bases and J gave up 0 bases, with 7 bases separating them. The CDR3 sequence is CASSFRVSQNTLYF. CDR3 bases read: TGTGCTAGCAGTTTCCGGGTTAGTCAAAACACCTTGTAC. Combining the CDR3 with reference TRBV29 and TRBJ2-4 gives the whole variable domain DMKVTQMPRYLIKRMGENVLLECGQDMSHETMYWYRQDPGLGLQLIYISYDVDSNSEGDIPKGYRVSRKKREHFSLILDSAKTNQTSVYFCASSFRVSQNTLYFGAGTRLSVL.

In its sample, this clone was seen a few times. Gene names and germline match the mouse. The sequenced fragment ends 1 residue before the CDR3 boundary, so the rest is inferred from the germline J gene. The rearrangement joins TRBV19 to TRBJ2-7; 12 bases are shared with TRBD2. The CDR3 loop spans 15 amino acids. Germline-derived CDR1 and CDR2 are FNHDT and SITEND (reference sequence). J was trimmed by 2 bases and V by 0 bases; bases with no gene match: 0. This CDR3 reads CASSIGTGGAYEQYF. The part of the CDR3 DNA that was read is TGTGCCAGCAGTATAGGGACTGGGGGGGCCTATGAACAGTAC.

To note about this clone: Gene names are mouse gene names. The CDR3 extends 1 residue past the end of the read, so its final part is completed from the germline J gene. The V and J genes are TRBV14 and TRBJ2-5; TRBD2 matches at 7 bases. This CDR3 has 14 residues. After removal of 0 bases from V and 2 bases from J, the junction contained 0 bases not matched to a gene. Germline CDR1 and CDR2: SGHDT and FRDEAV. CDR3 DNA (partial): TGTGCCAGCAGTTTCTTGGGGGGCCAAGACACCCAGTAC. This sequence encodes CASSFLGGQDTQY. The complete CDR3 sequence is CASSFLGGQDTQYF.

Points on this clone: Gene names are the mouse ones. The read ends 1 residue early relative to the CDR3; the germline J gene fills the gap. J is TRBJ1-3 and V is TRBV1, with 7 bases matching TRBD1. V was pared by 3 bases and J by 0 bases, with 5 bases of the junction left unmatched. The CDR3 totals 16 residues. Looked up from germline, CDR1 is NSQYPW and CDR2 is LRSPGD (reference sequence). The CDR3 protein is CTCSAGTGASGNTLYF. The CDR3 DNA, read in part, is TGCACCTGCAGTGCGGGTACAGGGGCTTCTGGAAATACGCTCTAT.

As to this clone: Gene names refer to mouse genes. The CDR3 end lies 1 residue beyond the end of the read and is filled in from the germline J gene. This sequence joins TRBV29 and TRBJ1-6; a weak D match, TRBD1 (6 bases). TRBJ1-6 is marked as an open reading frame, function uncertain. In germline, CDR1 is MSHET, CDR2 SYDVDS. The length of the CDR3 is 16 residues. V lost 4 bases, J lost 3 bases, and 13 bases lay in between. The sequenced CDR3 bases are TGTGCTAGCAGTTCCTCCCGGGACAACTATAATTCGCCCCTCTAC. Amino acid sequence: CASSSSRDNYNSPLY. The full CDR3 sequence reads CASSSSRDNYNSPLYF.

Comment on this clone: Mouse gene names apply. CDR3 amino acids: CGALKNSDYTF. The part of the CDR3 DNA that was read is TGTGGTGCTTTAAAAAACTCCGACTACACC. This chain connects TRBV20 to TRBJ1-2; no clear D gene. The read ends 1 residue shy of where the CDR3 ends; the end is completed using the germline J gene. Trimming cost V 5 bases and J 1 base, with 5 bases left between them. The CDR3 length is 11 residues. CDR1 is GFQATS, CDR2 STVNSAI, per germline.

In the case of this clone: Gene labels here are mouse ones. The CDR3 goes on 1 residue after the read ends, and that part is filled in from the germline J gene. The chain carries TRBV5 and TRBJ2-3; 11 nucleotides line up with TRBD2. The CDR3 is 17 residues long. Germline values: CDR1 LGHNA, CDR2 YNLKQL (reference sequence). The junction had 3 bases not matched to a gene; V was cut back by 1 base and J by 0 bases. Partial CDR3 DNA: TGTGCCAGCAGCCAAGGACTGGGGGGGACTAGTGCAGAAACGCTGTAT. It translates to CASSQGLGGTSAETLY. In full, the CDR3 is CASSQGLGGTSAETLYF.

Concerning this clone: Gene names follow the mouse nomenclature. The CDR3 extends 1 residue past the end of the read, so its final part is completed from the germline J gene. This chain joins TRBV13-1 and TRBJ2-3, with D unresolved. The CDR3 totals 14 residues. The germline gives CDR1 NSHNY, CDR2 SYGAGN. Trimming took off 3 bases at V and 0 bases at J, with 8 bases between the two ends. The CDR3 bases that were read are TGTGCCAGCAGTGCTGCAACTAGTGCAGAAACGCTGTAT. This codes for CASSAATSAETLY. The entire CDR3 is CASSAATSAETLYF.

Of note for this clone: Mouse gene names and germline throughout. The DNA ends 1 residue before the CDR3 does, and the rest of the CDR3 is filled in from the germline J gene. The rearrangement uses TRBV5 and TRBJ1-5; D not resolved. The ends were cut back, 0 bases at V and 3 bases at J, with 9 bases in the middle. The germline gives CDR1 LGHNA, CDR2 YNLKQL (reference sequence). The CDR3 is 15 amino acids. CDR3 protein: CASSQDGEGNQAPLF. The CDR3 bases that were read are TGTGCCAGCAGCCAAGATGGGGAGGGCAACCAGGCTCCGCTT.

This clone was seen a few times. Gene labels here are mouse ones. With the read ending 1 residue before the CDR3 end, the germline J gene is used to fill in that end. J is TRBJ1-5 and V is TRBV19; D is possibly TRBD1 (5 bases). Trimming left V 3 bases short and J 4 bases short, with 8 bases between. CDR3 size: 13 residues. Looked up from germline, CDR1 is FNHDT and CDR2 is SITEND (reference sequence). The CDR3 here is CASSKDTNQAPLF. Incomplete CDR3 DNA: TGTGCCAGCAGTAAGGACACAAACCAGGCTCCGCTT. The variable domain in full, with the rest retrieved from reference TRBV19 and TRBJ1-5, is GGIITQTPKFLIGQEGQKLTLKCQQNFNHDTMYWYRQDSGKGLRLIYYSITENDLQKGDLSEGYDASREKKSSFSLTVTSAQKNEMAVFLCASSKDTNQAPLFGEGTRLSVL.

The sample holds one count of this clone. Germline and genes: mouse. CDR3 DNA, as far as it was read: TGCACCTGCAGTGCAGATCTGCGGACAGGGAGCCAAGACACCCAGTAC. This encodes CTCSADLRTGSQDTQY. From start to end, the CDR3 is CTCSADLRTGSQDTQYF. The J gene is TRBJ2-5, the V gene TRBV1; 8 nucleotides align to TRBD1. The read falls 1 residue short of the CDR3 end, and the missing part is taken from the germline J gene. The V and J ends lost 0 bases and 2 bases, in that order; junction bases with no gene match: 7. The CDR3 sequence is 17 residues long. Per germline, CDR1 NSQYPW and CDR2 LRSPGD (reference sequence).

Details on this clone: Gene names denote mouse genes. The read ends 1 residue early relative to the CDR3; the germline J gene fills the gap. This sequence joins TRBV29 and TRBJ2-5, with D perhaps matching TRBD1 or TRBD2 (5 bases each). The CDR3 loop spans 14 amino acids. CDR1 and CDR2 from the germline V gene are MSHET and SYDVDS. V lost 5 bases, J lost 2 bases, and 11 bases lay in between. CDR3 loop: CASSPRGLQDTQYF. The sequenced CDR3 bases are TGTGCTAGCAGTCCCCGGGGCCTCCAAGACACCCAGTAC.